This is a list of T cell receptor beta chains from one sample in a study of Ad26.COV2.S vaccination and SARS-CoV-2 variants. The assay was immunoSEQ multiplex PCR, and TCRdb's table has in-frame clones only and misses some. This table holds more than 150,000 clones, 87% found once. Sequencing used peripheral blood, obtained after recovery from COVID-19. The receptor set was obtained from a human donor who had recovered from COVID-19. The CDR3 runs from the conserved cysteine through the conserved F or W. A D gene is named only where the DNA matches it firmly. Size values are once, few and many counts, or a class for expanded clones, and some rows have none.

clone_size	v_call	j_call	d_call	cdr3_nt	cdr3_aa
once	TRBV9	TRBJ2-2	-	TGTGCCAGCACCTTGGAGGGGGCGAACACCGGGGAGCTGTTTTTT	CASTLEGANTGELFF
-	TRBV28	TRBJ2-7	TRBD2	TGTGCCAGCAGTTTACCTAGCGGGGGGGCCGTTCCCCCCTACGAGCAGTACTTC	CASSLPSGGAVPPYEQYF
-	TRBV11-3	TRBJ2-7	TRBD1	TGTGCCAGCAGCTTCGGACAGGGGGCTGCCTACGAGCAGTACTTC	CASSFGQGAAYEQYF
-	TRBV5-1	TRBJ1-4	-	TGCGCCAGCAGCATGATGGCAGGGGAGAATGAAAAACTGTTTTTT	CASSMMAGENEKLFF
-	TRBV24-1	TRBJ2-1	-	TGTGCCACCGGTACAGGCTTAAATGAGCAGTTCTTC	CATGTGLNEQFF
once	TRBV6-5	TRBJ1-2	-	TGTGCCAGCAGAACAGAGTATGGCTACACCTTC	CASRTEYGYTF
-	TRBV3-1/TRBV3-2	TRBJ2-7	-	TGTGCCAGCAGCCAAGCCGGGCGGTATAGCCACGAGCAGTACTTC	CASSQAGRYSHEQYF
-	TRBV7-2	TRBJ2-7	-	TGTGCCAGCAGCTTAGTTACCGGGGACGAGCAGTACTTC	CASSLVTGDEQYF
-	TRBV3-1/TRBV3-2	TRBJ1-1	-	TGTGCCAGCAGCCAAGGTTTGGGGACTGAAGCTTTCTTT	CASSQGLGTEAFF
-	TRBV5-1	TRBJ1-5	-	TGCGCCAGCAGCTTGGACAGCAGCAATCAGCCCCAGCATTTT	CASSLDSSNQPQHF
-	TRBV7-9	TRBJ1-2	-	TGTGCCAGCAGCCGTAGGGATGACTATGGCTACACCTTC	CASSRRDDYGYTF
-	TRBV28	TRBJ1-4	TRBD1	TGTGCCAGCAGCTGGGGTGGGACAGGGGATGAAAAACTGTTTTTT	CASSWGGTGDEKLFF
once	TRBV5-1	TRBJ2-5	-	TGCGCCAGCAGCTCAGGAGAGACCCAGTACTTC	CASSSGETQYF
-	TRBV14	TRBJ1-1	-	TGTGCCAGCAGCCCCCTCAAGGTGAAGCACACTGAAGCTTTCTTT	CASSPLKVKHTEAFF
-	TRBV9	TRBJ1-4	TRBD1	TGTGCCAGCAGCGTAGAAGGGGGCAGAGCGAATGAAAAACTGTTTTTT	CASSVEGGRANEKLFF
-	TRBV5-1	TRBJ1-1	-	TGCGCCAGCAGCTTGGAGTTCGGGCGGGAAGCTTTCTTT	CASSLEFGREAFF
-	TRBV3-1/TRBV3-2	TRBJ2-1	-	TGTGCCAGCAGCCAAGAAGACGCGCGACAGTTCTTC	CASSQEDARQFF
-	TRBV15	TRBJ2-3	TRBD1	TGTGCCACCAGCAGAGGGGGGACAGGGGCAGCTACAGATACGCAGTATTTT	CATSRGGTGAATDTQYF
-	TRBV10-1	TRBJ2-5	TRBD1	TGCGCCAGCAGTGAACAGGGGGCAGGGAAAGAGACCCAGTACTTC	CASSEQGAGKETQYF
-	TRBV11-1	TRBJ2-1	-	TGTGCCAGCAGCTTAGATCCACGAATGACTGAGCAGTTCTTC	CASSLDPRMTEQFF
many	TRBV4-2	TRBJ1-1	-	TGTGCCAGCAGCCAAGATCCTCCGGAAGCTGAAGCTTTCTTT	CASSQDPPEAEAFF
-	TRBV2	TRBJ1-1	TRBD1	TGTGCCAGAGACAGGGGGCGCATTGAAGCTTTCTTT	CARDRGRIEAFF
-	TRBV19	TRBJ2-3	-	TGTGCCAAAACTACTAGCTGGAGATCAGATACGCAGTATTTT	CAKTTSWRSDTQYF
-	TRBV2	TRBJ2-3	-	TGTGCCAGCACCCGAGGGGGGACAGATACGCAGTATTTT	CASTRGGTDTQYF
-	TRBV4-1	TRBJ1-6	-	TGCGCCAGCAGCTACCGACGTAATTCACCCCTCCACTTT	CASSYRRNSPLHF
-	TRBV4-1	TRBJ2-1	-	TGCGCCAGCAGCCAAGAGTGGGGGGCCTACAATGAGCAGTTCTTC	CASSQEWGAYNEQFF
once	TRBV5-6	TRBJ2-1	TRBD2	TGTGCCAGCAGCTTGACTAGCGGGGGGGCTTGGCAGTTCTTC	CASSLTSGGAWQFF
-	TRBV3-1/TRBV3-2	TRBJ1-1	TRBD1	TGTGCCAGCAGCCAATGGGACAGCAACACTGAAGCTTTCTTT	CASSQWDSNTEAFF
once	TRBV19	TRBJ2-3	-	TGTGCCAGTAGTCTCGAGGGGGTTACGCAGTATTTT	CASSLEGVTQYF
-	TRBV7-6	TRBJ2-3	TRBD2	TGTGCCAGCAGCGACCTAGCGGGGGGGCAGGCAGATACGCAGTATTTT	CASSDLAGGQADTQYF
-	TRBV27	TRBJ2-1	TRBD1	TGTGCCAGCAGTTTATACGGGACAGACAATGAGCAGTTCTTC	CASSLYGTDNEQFF
-	TRBV5-1	TRBJ2-7	TRBD2	TGCGCCAGCAGCCTGGATTGGACTAGCGATTACGAGCAGTACTTC	CASSLDWTSDYEQYF